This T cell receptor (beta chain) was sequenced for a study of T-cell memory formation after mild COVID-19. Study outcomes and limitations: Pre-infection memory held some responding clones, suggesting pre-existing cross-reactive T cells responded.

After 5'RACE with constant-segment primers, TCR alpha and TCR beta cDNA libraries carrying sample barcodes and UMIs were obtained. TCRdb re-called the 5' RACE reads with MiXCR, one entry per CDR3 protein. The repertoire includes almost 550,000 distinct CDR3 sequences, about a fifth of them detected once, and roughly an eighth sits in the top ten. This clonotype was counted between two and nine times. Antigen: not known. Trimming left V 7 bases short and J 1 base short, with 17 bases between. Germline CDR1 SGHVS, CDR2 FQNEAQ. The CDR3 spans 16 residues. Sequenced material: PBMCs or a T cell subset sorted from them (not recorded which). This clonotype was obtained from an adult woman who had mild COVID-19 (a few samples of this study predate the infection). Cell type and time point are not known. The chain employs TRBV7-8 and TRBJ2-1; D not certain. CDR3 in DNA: TGTGCCAGCACCACGATCAACCGGGCGTCCTACAATGAGCAGTTCTTC. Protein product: CASTTINRASYNEQFF. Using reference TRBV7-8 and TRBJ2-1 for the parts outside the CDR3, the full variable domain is GAGVSQSPRYKVAKRGQDVALRCDPISGHVSLFWYQQALGQGPEFLTYFQNEAQLDKSGLPSDRFFAERPEGSVSTLKIQRTQQEDSAVYLCASTTINRASYNEQFFGPGTRLTVL.